This TCR beta chain was identified during a study of vaccination and CD4 T cells after COVID-19. The germline gives CDR1 MNHEY, CDR2 SVGEGT. This CDR3 contains 17 residues. V was trimmed by 0 bases and J by 2 bases, leaving 17 bases between them. Treatment here: roughly nine-day PBMC culture with coronavirus spike peptide pools or control peptides (ViraFEST assay). The assay that was used to sequence DNA from cultured CD4+ T cells was the Oncomine TCR Beta short-read assay. Genomic DNA extraction was carried out from cultured CD4+ T cells. In TCRdb, the PCR reads were re-called with MiXCR into one record per CDR3 protein. Of some 10,000 distinct CDR3 sequences listed, over 65% are singletons. Points from the study as a whole: A median of approximately 90% of reactive clones, in convalescent patients, became evident only post-vaccination. 304 of 307 vaccine-specific clones from convalescent patients were spike mono-reactive.

Only one count was recorded for this clonotype. Its antigen is not identified. The clonotype comes from a human donor who had recovered from COVID-19. V gene TRBV6-2 or TRBV6-3 combines with J gene TRBJ2-7; D is unresolved. Sequences were obtained from CD4+ T cells from blood, cultured in vitro. Here the CDR3 reads CASSYSIQAAVTYEQYF. The CDR3 region has the DNA TGTGCCAGCAGTTACTCGATTCAGGCGGCTGTTACCTACGAGCAGTACTTC.